The clone carrying this T cell receptor (beta chain) came up a few times. Its antigen is unidentified. V lost 6 bases, J lost 0 bases, and 8 bases stayed unmatched. The CDR3 has 16 amino acids. The data originate from a study of blood T cells in healthy people across ages. Study summary: With template switching, about one barcoded beta molecule was captured per two T cells.

The use of a sample-barcoded 5' primer and a J-beta primer mix characterized a second PCR of about 7 to 12 cycles. One entry per CDR3 protein results from TCRdb running MiXCR on the 5' RACE reads. The top ten hold 23% of the sample, which has 1.5 million to 2 million distinct CDR3 sequences, roughly two fifths seen once. Study results and limitations: The long-lived group displayed more naive CD4+ cells, plus higher diversity, than the aged donors did.

The sample was blood. The sequence was obtained from a human donor in good health. The V and J genes are TRBV12-3 or TRBV12-4 and TRBJ2-1; 7 bases are shared with TRBD1. The CDR3: CASSLDRARSYNEQFF. CDR3 nucleotide sequence: TGTGCCAGCAGCCTAGACAGGGCCCGCTCCTACAATGAGCAGTTCTTC.